Listed below are T cell receptor beta chains from one sample, sequenced in a study of chemoradiotherapy in HPV16-positive cancers. Profiling relied on immunoSEQ multiplex PCR, and the TCRdb table lists in-frame clones only, not all of them. The sample has fewer than 10,000 clones, approximately 72% seen once. Sequencing used tumor tissue, obtained from a patient who underwent chemoradiotherapy. These receptor sequences come from a human donor with HPV-associated anogenital cancer. Both conserved end residues are part of each CDR3. A D gene is named only where the DNA matches it firmly. The size of a clone is reported for some rows only, either as once, few or many, or as a class for expanded clones.

j_gene: TRBJ1-1; abundance: NA; d_gene: TRBD1; v_gene: TRBV14; CDR3nt: TGTGCCAGCAGCCCTGGACAGGGCGGTTTTTGGGGGACTGAAGCTTTCTTT; CDR3aa: CASSPGQGGFWGTEAFF
j_gene: TRBJ2-7; abundance: NA; d_gene: NA; v_gene: TRBV11-3; CDR3nt: TGTGCCAGCAGCCCCGGGCAGGGGTCCTACGAGCAGTACTTC; CDR3aa: CASSPGQGSYEQYF
j_gene: TRBJ2-7; abundance: NA; d_gene: NA; v_gene: TRBV6-4; CDR3nt: TGTGCCAGCAGTGGTAACAGGGTTATCTACGAGCAGTACTTC; CDR3aa: CASSGNRVIYEQYF
j_gene: TRBJ1-5; abundance: NA; d_gene: NA; v_gene: TRBV28; CDR3nt: TGTGCCAGTCGACGAGTAAGCAATCAGCCCCAGCATTTT; CDR3aa: CASRRVSNQPQHF
j_gene: TRBJ2-7; abundance: NA; d_gene: NA; v_gene: TRBV19; CDR3nt: TGTGCCAGTAATGACCGGGACATTTCCTACGAGCAGTACTTC; CDR3aa: CASNDRDISYEQYF
j_gene: TRBJ1-4; abundance: NA; d_gene: NA; v_gene: TRBV9; CDR3nt: TGTGCCAGCAGTAGGGACGGCGAAAAACTGTTTTTT; CDR3aa: CASSRDGEKLFF
j_gene: TRBJ2-1; abundance: NA; d_gene: TRBD1; v_gene: TRBV11-3; CDR3nt: TGTGCCAGCAGCCCGGGACAGGGGTCCAATGAGCAGTTCTTC; CDR3aa: CASSPGQGSNEQFF
j_gene: TRBJ1-1; abundance: NA; d_gene: NA; v_gene: TRBV11-2; CDR3nt: TGTGCCAGCAGCCACGGACAGAACACTGAAGCTTTCTTT; CDR3aa: CASSHGQNTEAFF
j_gene: TRBJ2-7; abundance: NA; d_gene: NA; v_gene: TRBV7-2; CDR3nt: TGTGCCAGCAGCTTAGCGTCCCAGGATCCCTACGAGCAGTACTTC; CDR3aa: CASSLASQDPYEQYF
j_gene: TRBJ2-7; abundance: NA; d_gene: NA; v_gene: TRBV4-3; CDR3nt: TGCGCCAGCAGCCCCAGACAGGTGGGATCCTCCGAGCAGTACTTC; CDR3aa: CASSPRQVGSSEQYF
j_gene: TRBJ1-5; abundance: NA; d_gene: NA; v_gene: TRBV6-5; CDR3nt: TGTGCCAGCAGCCCCATTCAGGGGAAAAATCAGCCCCAGCATTTT; CDR3aa: CASSPIQGKNQPQHF
j_gene: TRBJ1-4; abundance: few; d_gene: NA; v_gene: TRBV4-3; CDR3nt: TGCGCCAGCAGCCAGGACGTGGGGGTAGAAAAACTGTTTTTT; CDR3aa: CASSQDVGVEKLFF
j_gene: TRBJ2-7; abundance: NA; d_gene: TRBD2; v_gene: TRBV11-1; CDR3nt: TGTGCCAGCAGCACCCTTAGCGGGAGTAACTCCTACGAGCAGTACTTC; CDR3aa: CASSTLSGSNSYEQYF
j_gene: TRBJ1-4; abundance: NA; d_gene: NA; v_gene: TRBV7-9; CDR3nt: TGTGCCAGCAGCTTAATTTCTCGGGACCATGAAAAACTGTTTTTT; CDR3aa: CASSLISRDHEKLFF
j_gene: TRBJ2-1; abundance: NA; d_gene: TRBD2; v_gene: TRBV6-1; CDR3nt: TGTGCCAGCAGTGAAGGGGGTTATCTAGCGGGAGTCTACAATGAGCAGTTCTTC; CDR3aa: CASSEGGYLAGVYNEQFF
j_gene: TRBJ2-1; abundance: NA; d_gene: NA; v_gene: TRBV7-3; CDR3nt: TGTGCCAGCAGCTTAGGTCTAGCCACCTACAATGAGCAGTTCTTC; CDR3aa: CASSLGLATYNEQFF
j_gene: TRBJ1-3; abundance: NA; d_gene: NA; v_gene: TRBV29-1; CDR3nt: TGCAGCGTTTCAGCTGGAAACACCATATATTTT; CDR3aa: CSVSAGNTIYF
j_gene: TRBJ2-1; abundance: NA; d_gene: TRBD1; v_gene: TRBV6-5; CDR3nt: TGTGCCAGCAGTAACAGGGGGCGTCCGCCTGAGCAGTTCTTC; CDR3aa: CASSNRGRPPEQFF
j_gene: TRBJ1-1; abundance: NA; d_gene: TRBD1; v_gene: TRBV28; CDR3nt: TGTGCCAGCAGTTCCGGACAGGGCCCTGAAGCTTTCTTT; CDR3aa: CASSSGQGPEAFF
j_gene: TRBJ1-1; abundance: NA; d_gene: NA; v_gene: TRBV5-1; CDR3nt: TGCGCCAGCAGCTTGAAGAGCACTGAAGCTTTCTTT; CDR3aa: CASSLKSTEAFF
j_gene: TRBJ1-4; abundance: NA; d_gene: NA; v_gene: TRBV30; CDR3nt: TGTGCCTGGAGTGCCGGGACGGTAGAAAAACTGTTTTTT; CDR3aa: CAWSAGTVEKLFF
j_gene: TRBJ2-1; abundance: once; d_gene: NA; v_gene: TRBV28; CDR3nt: TGTGCCAGCACCACTCGGTGGAATGAGCAGTTCTTC; CDR3aa: CASTTRWNEQFF